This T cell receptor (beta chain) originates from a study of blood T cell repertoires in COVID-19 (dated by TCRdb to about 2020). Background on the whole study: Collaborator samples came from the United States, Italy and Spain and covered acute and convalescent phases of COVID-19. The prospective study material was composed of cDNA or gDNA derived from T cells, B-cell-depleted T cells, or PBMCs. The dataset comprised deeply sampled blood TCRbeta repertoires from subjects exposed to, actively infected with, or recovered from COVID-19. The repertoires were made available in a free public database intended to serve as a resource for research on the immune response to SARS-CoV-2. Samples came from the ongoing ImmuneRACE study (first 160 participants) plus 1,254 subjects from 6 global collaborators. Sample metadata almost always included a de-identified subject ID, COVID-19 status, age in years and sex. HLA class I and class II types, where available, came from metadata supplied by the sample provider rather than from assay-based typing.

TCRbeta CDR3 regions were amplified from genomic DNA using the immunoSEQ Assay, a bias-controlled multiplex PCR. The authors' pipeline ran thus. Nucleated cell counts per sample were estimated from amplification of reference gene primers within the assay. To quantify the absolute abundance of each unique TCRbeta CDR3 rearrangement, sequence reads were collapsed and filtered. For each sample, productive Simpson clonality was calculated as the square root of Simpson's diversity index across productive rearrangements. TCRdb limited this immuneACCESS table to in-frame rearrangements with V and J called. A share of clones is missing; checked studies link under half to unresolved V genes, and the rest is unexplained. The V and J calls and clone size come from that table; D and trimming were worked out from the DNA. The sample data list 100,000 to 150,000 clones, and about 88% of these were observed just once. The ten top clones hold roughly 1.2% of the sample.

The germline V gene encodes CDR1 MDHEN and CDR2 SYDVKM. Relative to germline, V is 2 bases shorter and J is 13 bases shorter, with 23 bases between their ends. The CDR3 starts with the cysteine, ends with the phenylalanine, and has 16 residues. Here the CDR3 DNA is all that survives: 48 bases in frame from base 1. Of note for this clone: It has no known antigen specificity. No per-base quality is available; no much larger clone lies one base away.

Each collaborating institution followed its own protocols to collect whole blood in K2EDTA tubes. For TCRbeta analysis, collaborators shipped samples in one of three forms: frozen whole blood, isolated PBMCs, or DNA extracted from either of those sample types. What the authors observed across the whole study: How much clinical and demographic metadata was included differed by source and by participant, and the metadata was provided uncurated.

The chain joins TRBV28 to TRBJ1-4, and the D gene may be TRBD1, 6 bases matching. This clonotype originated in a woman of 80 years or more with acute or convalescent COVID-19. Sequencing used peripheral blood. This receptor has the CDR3 CASSLQTGTRSEGLFF. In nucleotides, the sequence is TGTGCCAGCAGTTTACAAACCGGGACACGTAGCGAAGGACTGTTTTTT. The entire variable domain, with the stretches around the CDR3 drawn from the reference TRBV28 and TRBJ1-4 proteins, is DVKVTQSSRYLVKRTGEKVFLECVQDMDHENMFWYRQDPGLGLRLIYFSYDVKMKEKGDIPEGYSVSREKKERFSLILESASTNQTSMYLCASSLQTGTRSEGLFFGSGTQLSVL.